The 9 T cell receptor beta chains listed next were all sequenced from one sample in a study of blood T cell repertoires in COVID-19. Profiled with immunoSEQ multiplex PCR; TCRdb holds only in-frame clones, not every one. The sample consists of under 250,000 clones, around nine tenths of them appearing once. The sequenced sample was peripheral blood. Receptor source: a woman between 70 and 85 years old with active or convalescent COVID-19.

The chain uses TRBV20-1 and TRBJ1-2; tentative D call: TRBD1 (6 bases). V lost 3 bases, J lost 0 bases, and 14 bases lay in between. Germline CDR1 DFQATT, CDR2 SNEGSKA (reference sequence). This CDR3 is 15 amino acids long. CDR3 protein: CSASIQGQTNYGYTF. CDR3 sequence (DNA): TGCAGTGCTAGTATACAGGGTCAAACTAACTATGGCTACACCTTC.

The chain combines TRBV6-2 or TRBV6-3 with TRBJ1-2; D is uncertain. This CDR3 has 12 amino acids. Deletions cut 5 bases from V and 1 base from J, with 5 bases between. Germline V gives CDR1 MNHEY, CDR2 SVGEGT. The CDR3 reads CASSPGNYGYTF. The CDR3 DNA sequence: TGTGCCAGCAGTCCCGGTAACTATGGCTACACCTTC.

V and J are TRBV5-1 and TRBJ1-5, with D perhaps TRBD1 (5 bases). The length of the CDR3 is 14 residues. Per the germline V gene, CDR1 is SGHRS and CDR2 is YFSETQ. V was trimmed by 3 bases and J by 7 bases, leaving 14 bases between them. CDR3 sequence (DNA): TGCGCCAGCAGCTCTTCGGGGGTGGGACAGCCCCAGCATTTT. Amino acids: CASSSSGVGQPQHF.

The CDR3 loop is CASSQMDREKPQHF. CDR3 in DNA: TGTGCCAGCAGCCAAATGGACAGGGAAAAGCCCCAGCATTTT. The chain joins TRBV4-2 to TRBJ1-5; 8 bases are a match to TRBD1. The CDR3 consists of 14 residues. V dropped 2 bases and J dropped 8; count of bases not matched to a gene: 5. Germline V gene lookup returns CDR1 LGHNA and CDR2 YNFKEQ.

This chain joins TRBV5-4 and TRBJ2-3, with D possibly being TRBD1 (6 bases). This CDR3 has 16 amino acids. The germline CDR1 and CDR2 sequences are SGHNT and YYREEE (reference sequence). V dropped 0 bases and J dropped 3 bases, with 14 bases sitting between them. This chain's CDR3 is CASSLAVRGRTDTQYF. The CDR3 DNA is TGTGCCAGCAGCTTGGCCGTCAGGGGAAGGACAGATACGCAGTATTTT.

Here the CDR3 reads CASQPLEGQMNTEAFF. DNA for the CDR3: TGTGCCAGCCAACCCCTGGAGGGGCAGATGAACACTGAAGCTTTCTTT. This chain connects TRBV19 to TRBJ1-1; weak D call: TRBD1 (5 bases). The CDR3 is 16 residues long. V was trimmed by 9 bases and J by 0 bases, leaving 20 bases between them. CDR1 LNHDA and CDR2 SQIVND come from the germline V gene (reference sequence).

This clone was seen only a few times. The V gene is TRBV5-1, the J gene TRBJ1-6; the match to TRBD1 covers 11 bases. The CDR3 length is 18 residues. Per the germline V gene, CDR1 is SGHRS and CDR2 is YFSETQ. The J segment lost 1 base and the V segment lost 4 bases, leaving 7 bases of the junction unmatched. CDR3 bases: TGCGCCAGCAGCCCCGGACAGGGGGCTAGATCCTATAATTCACCCCTCCACTTT. It specifies CASSPGQGARSYNSPLHF.

V and J are TRBV3-1 (or the pseudogene TRBV3-2) and TRBJ1-3; D is uncertain. Germline CDR1 is LGHDT and CDR2 is YNNKEL (reference sequence). The CDR3 totals 12 residues. Trimming pared 2 bases from V and 4 bases from J, leaving 3 bases between. The CDR3: CASSQQGNTIYF. CDR3 DNA sequence: TGTGCCAGCAGCCAACAAGGAAACACCATATATTTT.

This rearrangement joins TRBV5-1 to TRBJ2-5, with 7 bases lining up with TRBD2. Germline loops: CDR1 SGHRS, CDR2 YFSETQ. This CDR3 region has 14 residues. V lost 3 bases, J lost 3 bases, and 5 bases stayed unmatched. The CDR3 region is CASSSVAGEETQYF. DNA for the CDR3: TGCGCCAGCAGCTCAGTAGCGGGTGAAGAGACCCAGTACTTC.